In this sample, the clone carrying this TCR beta chain turned up once. Its antigen remains unidentified. Terminally differentiated effector memory CD45RA+ cells were excluded from the naive CD8 cells, which were CD45RO-negative and positively selected for CCR7. The source of the sample is a study of shared clonotypes between healthy human individuals. Study-wide context: Each donor had three CD4 naive, three CD4 memory, two CD8 naive and one CD8 memory plate. Points from the study as a whole: Some clonotypes were shared by all four sorted-subset donors, while others were not shared. The non-shared ones had lower generation probabilities than the shared ones.

TCRdb keeps only in-frame clones here, not all; method: immunoSEQ multiplex PCR. This table has hundreds of thousands of clones, about 90% appearing once. The CDR3 has 17 residues. Trimming cost V 0 bases and J 1 base; bases outside gene matches: 8. The V gene's germline CDR1 is MNHEY and CDR2 SMNVEV (reference sequence). This sequence was found in a man aged 25 to 45 in good health. The genes are TRBV27 and TRBJ1-2; TRBD1 aligns across 7 bases. Sequencing was performed on naive CD8+ T cells sorted from blood. CDR3 region: CASSLSGQGESNYGYTF. As DNA, the CDR3 is TGTGCCAGCAGTTTATCGGGTCAGGGGGAGAGTAACTATGGCTACACCTTC.